The clone carrying this TCR beta chain was observed at least ten times. This sample stems from a study of blood T cell repertoires in COVID-19. The germline V gene encodes CDR1 KGHSH and CDR2 LQKENI. The length of the CDR3 is 15 residues. V was pared by 2 bases and J by 3 bases, with 5 bases of the junction left unmatched. Measured with immunoSEQ multiplex PCR; TCRdb has only the in-frame clones, and not every one. This table has 130,000 to 150,000 clones, roughly 80% appearing once. This chain uses TRBV18 with TRBJ2-3; 7 bases are a match to TRBD2. The clonotype was recovered from a woman aged 65 to 85 with COVID-19, enrolled during active disease. Sequences were obtained from peripheral blood. Here the CDR3 DNA reads TGTGCCAGCTCACCAGCGGGGGAAGGGACAGATACGCAGTATTTT. Amino acids: CASSPAGEGTDTQYF. The whole variable domain, filled in from reference TRBV18 and TRBJ2-3, reads NAGVMQNPRHLVRRRGQEARLRCSPMKGHSHVYWYRQLPEEGLKFMVYLQKENIIDESGMPKERFSAEFPKEGPSILRIQQVVRGDSAAYFCASSPAGEGTDTQYFGPGTRLTVL.